The 24 T cell receptor beta chains below all came from one sample that was sequenced in a study of regulatory T cells in long-lasting Graves disease. Combining iRepertoire HTBI primers with Arm-PCR of CDR3 regions, the authors built TCR beta libraries. In TCRdb, the multiplex PCR reads were re-called with MiXCR into one record per CDR3 protein. The table records 440,000 or so distinct CDR3 sequences, 15% to 20% of them present only once. Time point meaning: newly diagnosed GD, antithyroid drugs for less than 3 months. Scientists built the TCR library using RNA that was extracted from PBMCs. A further study also used this sample, focusing on T cells in Graves' hyperthyroidism and ophthalmopathy.

Here the sequenced sample was peripheral blood mononuclear cells (PBMCs), taken at new diagnosis, from a patient treated with antithyroid drugs. The receptors come from a woman aged 25 to 45 with Graves disease.

The CDR3 here is CATGTGRNIQYF. Here the CDR3 DNA reads TGTGCCACCGGGACAGGGCGAAACATTCAGTACTTC. The genes are TRBV7-9 and TRBJ2-4; TRBD1 matches at 9 bases. Germline assignment: CDR1 SEHNR and CDR2 FQNEAQ (reference sequence). CDR3 length: 12 residues. The junction had 4 bases not matched to a gene; V was cut back by 10 bases and J by 6 bases.

The sample holds a few counts of this clonotype. This rearrangement joins TRBV28 to TRBJ1-5; no clear D gene. The V gene lost 2 bases and the J gene lost 9 bases, with 14 bases spanning the gap. Germline lookup yields CDR1 MDHEN and CDR2 SYDVKM. The CDR3 is 14 residues long. CDR3 bases: TGTGCCAGCAGTTTAGCCCCTTCAAGGAGGCCCCAGCATTTT. Amino acids: CASSLAPSRRPQHF. Variable domain in full (rest from reference TRBV28 and TRBJ1-5): DVKVTQSSRYLVKRTGEKVFLECVQDMDHENMFWYRQDPGLGLRLIYFSYDVKMKEKGDIPEGYSVSREKKERFSLILESASTNQTSMYLCASSLAPSRRPQHFGDGTRLSIL.

The table lists this clonotype with many counts. V is TRBV12-3 or TRBV12-4 and J is TRBJ2-1; D possibly corresponds to TRBD1 (6 bases). V shed 6 bases and J shed 8 bases, with 11 bases lying between them. The CDR3 runs to 12 residues. The CDR3 DNA reads TGTGCCAGCAGCCCACAGGGATATGAGCAGTTCTTC. This encodes CASSPQGYEQFF.

The CDR3 DNA is TGTGCCAGCAGCTTGGGACGCACCGGGACTAGCGGCCACTCCTACGAGCAGTACTTC. Its protein is CASSLGRTGTSGHSYEQYF. The J gene is TRBJ2-7, the V gene TRBV13; TRBD2 matches 11 bases. Germline values: CDR1 PRHDT, CDR2 FYEKMQ (reference sequence). The CDR3 runs to 19 residues. J lost 0 bases, V lost 3 bases, and 13 bases had no gene match. Based on the CDR3 plus reference TRBV13 and TRBJ2-7, the full variable domain is AAGVIQSPRHLIKEKRETATLKCYPIPRHDTVYWYQQGPGQDPQFLISFYEKMQSDKGSIPDRFSAQQFSDYHSELNMSSLELGDSALYFCASSLGRTGTSGHSYEQYFGPGTRLTVT.

This clonotype was recorded many times. The chain joins TRBV6-1 to TRBJ1-6; D is ambiguous. V was trimmed by 2 bases and J by 3 bases, leaving 11 bases between them. The CDR3 consists of 16 residues. Looked up from germline, CDR1 is MNHNS and CDR2 is SASEGT. The CDR3, as DNA: TGTGCCAGCAGTGAAACCCCCGAATTCTATAATTCACCCCTCCACTTT. This translates into CASSETPEFYNSPLHF.

This clonotype has a count of ten or more. The chain is built from TRBV7-3 and TRBJ2-1; TRBD2 aligns across 8 bases. CDR3 length equals 14 residues. Trimming at V came to 4 bases and at J to 10 bases, leaving 9 bases not matched to a gene. Germline V lookup: CDR1 SGHTA, CDR2 FQGTGA. The DNA of the CDR3 is TGTGCCAGCAGCTCCACCCGGGAGGGAAGCGAGCAGTTCTTC. Amino acids: CASSSTREGSEQFF.

Ten or more counts support this clonotype. CDR3 residues: CASSTSSRGGYGYTF. CDR3 nucleotides: TGTGCCAGCAGTACGTCCTCGAGGGGGGGATATGGCTACACCTTC. The chain uses TRBV28 and TRBJ1-2, with D maybe TRBD1 (6 bases). This CDR3 is built from 15 residues. V was trimmed by 5 bases and J by 5 bases, leaving 18 bases between them. Germline V gene sequence: CDR1 MDHEN, CDR2 SYDVKM.

This clonotype has more than one count but fewer than ten. The chain uses TRBV7-9 and TRBJ2-1; D is unresolved. The CDR3 runs to 14 residues. Germline assignment: CDR1 SEHNR and CDR2 FQNEAQ (reference sequence). Trimming left V 2 bases short and J 1 base short, with 6 bases between. The chain's CDR3 is CASSLLTSYNEQFF. The CDR3 region has the DNA TGTGCCAGCAGCTTATTAACTTCCTACAATGAGCAGTTCTTC. Drawing the rest from reference TRBV7-9 and TRBJ2-1, the complete variable domain is DTGVSQNPRHKITKRGQNVTFRCDPISEHNRLYWYRQTLGQGPEFLTYFQNEAQLEKSRLLSDRFSAERPKGSFSTLEIQRTEQGDSAMYLCASSLLTSYNEQFFGPGTRLTVL.

At least ten counts were recorded for this clonotype. This chain connects TRBV13 to TRBJ2-3, with D perhaps matching TRBD2 (7 bases). Trimming left V 4 bases short and J 5 bases short, with 13 bases between. CDR1 and CDR2 from the germline V gene are PRHDT and FYEKMQ (reference sequence). The CDR3 covers 14 residues. In DNA, the CDR3 is TGTGCCAGCAGCTCGAGGGGGGGTCAAGATACGCAGTATTTT. The encoded protein is CASSSRGGQDTQYF.

This clonotype was detected many times. The V gene is TRBV3-1, the J gene TRBJ2-7, with no clear D. CDR1 and CDR2 (germline): LGHDT, YNNKEL (reference sequence). The CDR3 has 14 amino acids. The ends were cut back, 0 bases at V and 2 bases at J, with 8 bases in the middle. The CDR3 DNA is TGTGCCAGCAGCCAAGATGCTACCCCCTACGAGCAGTACTTC. It is translated as CASSQDATPYEQYF.

V and J are TRBV27 and TRBJ2-7; tentative D call: TRBD1 (5 bases). Germline V gives CDR1 MNHEY, CDR2 SMNVEV (reference sequence). V was cut by 3 bases and J by 5 bases, with 14 bases left in between. The CDR3 extends over 14 amino acids. The CDR3 bases are TGTGCCAGCAGTTTCGACAGTGCTGGGGACGAGCAGTACTTC. Its translation: CASSFDSAGDEQYF.

The sample holds many counts of this clonotype. The chain combines TRBV28 with TRBJ1-2; 7 bases align to TRBD1. This CDR3 contains 13 residues. Germline V lookup: CDR1 MDHEN, CDR2 SYDVKM. The ends lost 4 bases at V and 5 bases at J; junction bases unmatched: 4. CDR3 residues: CASSWGTVYGYTF. Written as DNA, the CDR3 is TGTGCCAGCAGTTGGGGGACAGTTTATGGCTACACCTTC.

This sequence joins TRBV15 and TRBJ2-2; weak D call: TRBD2 (7 bases). CDR1 is LNHNV, CDR2 YYDKDF, per germline (reference sequence). Trimming stripped 8 bases from V and 7 bases from J, with 20 bases between. This CDR3 is 15 amino acids long. The CDR3 region is CATRPGGDLGGELFF. The CDR3 bases are TGTGCCACCCGACCGGGGGGCGATTTGGGCGGGGAGCTGTTTTTT.

This clonotype appeared many times. The gene calls are TRBV18 and TRBJ1-2, with 7 bases identical to TRBD1. Germline trimming cut 4 bases from V and 7 bases from J; bases unmatched to any gene: 12. The germline V gene encodes CDR1 KGHSH and CDR2 LQKENI. This CDR3 is built from 15 residues. The CDR3 is CASSRDTGEAVGYTF. CDR3 nucleotides: TGTGCCAGCTCACGGGATACAGGGGAGGCCGTTGGCTACACCTTC. Full variable domain (rest looked up from reference TRBV18 and TRBJ1-2): NAGVMQNPRHLVRRRGQEARLRCSPMKGHSHVYWYRQLPEEGLKFMVYLQKENIIDESGMPKERFSAEFPKEGPSILRIQQVVRGDSAAYFCASSRDTGEAVGYTFGSGTRLTVV.

There are many counts of this clonotype. This rearrangement joins TRBV5-1 to TRBJ2-7; D not resolved. Germline V gene data show CDR1 as SGHRS and CDR2 as YFSETQ. Trimming left V 3 bases short and J 3 bases short, with 10 bases between. The CDR3 sequence is 13 residues long. The CDR3: CASSSPENYEQYF. DNA for the CDR3: TGCGCCAGCAGCTCCCCGGAGAACTACGAGCAGTACTTC.

This clonotype showed up many times. The V call is TRBV28, the J call TRBJ2-5, with TRBD2 identical over 7 bases. With 1 base clipped from V and 1 base from J, the junction kept 6 bases outside the gene matches. The germline CDR1 and CDR2 sequences are MDHEN and SYDVKM. The CDR3 has 16 amino acids. The CDR3 coding sequence is TGTGCCAGCAGTTTATTTGGGGAGGGGATCCAAGAGACCCAGTACTTC. Its protein is CASSLFGEGIQETQYF.

This clonotype appeared a few times. V and J are TRBV6-2 or TRBV6-3 and TRBJ1-2; unclear D gene. V lost 6 bases, J lost 3 bases, and 14 bases lay in between. Germline CDR1 MNHEY, CDR2 SVGEGT. The CDR3 runs to 14 residues. CDR3 DNA sequence: TGTGCCAGCAGAGGGTTGAGGATTGACTATGGCTACACCTTC. It encodes CASRGLRIDYGYTF.

Ten or more counts support this clonotype. The chain recombines TRBV27 with TRBJ1-5; D gene unclear. Germline V gene lookup returns CDR1 MNHEY and CDR2 SMNVEV (reference sequence). CDR3 length: 14 amino acids. Trimming removed 3 bases from V and 2 bases from J, with 8 bases in between. CDR3 region: CASSFRAGNQPQHF. DNA for the CDR3: TGTGCCAGCAGTTTTAGGGCAGGCAATCAGCCCCAGCATTTT.

This clonotype has ten or more counts. J is TRBJ2-3 and V is TRBV12-3 or TRBV12-4; D is ambiguous. The CDR3 runs 14 residues. V lost 3 bases, J lost 3 bases, and 10 bases lay in between. CDR3 bases: TGTGCCAGCAGTTTGGATCTTGGGACAGATACGCAGTATTTT. Protein sequence: CASSLDLGTDTQYF.

This clonotype was observed a few times. The chain uses TRBV12-3 or TRBV12-4 and TRBJ1-1; 7 nucleotides agree with TRBD1. The CDR3 has 13 amino acids. With 2 bases clipped from V and 8 bases from J, the junction kept 5 bases outside the gene matches. In DNA form, the CDR3 reads TGTGCCAGCAGTTTACGAGACAGGGTGGAAGCTTTCTTT. This codes for CASSLRDRVEAFF.

The chain carries TRBV7-2 and TRBJ1-4; D is uncertain. The CDR3 has 17 residues. CDR1 SGHTA and CDR2 FQGNSA come from the germline V gene. The V gene lost 5 bases and the J gene lost 3 bases, with 19 bases spanning the gap. The CDR3 here is CASSDRAPGVSNEKLFF. Written as DNA, the CDR3 is TGTGCCAGCAGCGACCGGGCACCTGGGGTATCTAATGAAAAACTGTTTTTT.

This clonotype was seen at least ten times. J is TRBJ2-1 and V is TRBV5-1, with 10 bases matching TRBD2. The CDR3 has 18 amino acids. CDR1 is SGHRS, CDR2 YFSETQ, per germline. V gave up 4 bases and J gave up 4 bases; unmatched junction bases: 14. In nucleotides, the CDR3 is TGCGCCAGCAGCCCCTATCCGGCTAGCGGGAGTCTATACAATGAGCAGTTCTTC. Translation: CASSPYPASGSLYNEQFF.

At least ten counts were recorded for this clonotype. V gene TRBV28 combines with J gene TRBJ2-5; TRBD1 matches at 7 bases. CDR3 size: 15 residues. With 5 bases clipped from V and 3 bases from J, the junction kept 9 bases outside the gene matches. Germline V gene lookup returns CDR1 MDHEN and CDR2 SYDVKM. The CDR3 region has the DNA TGTGCCAGCAGTCAACCGGGACAGTTAGAAGAGACCCAGTACTTC. This translates into CASSQPGQLEETQYF. The full variable domain, its missing parts supplied by reference TRBV28 and TRBJ2-5, is DVKVTQSSRYLVKRTGEKVFLECVQDMDHENMFWYRQDPGLGLRLIYFSYDVKMKEKGDIPEGYSVSREKKERFSLILESASTNQTSMYLCASSQPGQLEETQYFGPGTRLLVL.

In its sample, this clonotype was seen many times. The J gene is TRBJ2-1, the V gene TRBV29-1; 8 bases agree with TRBD2. V shed 2 bases, J shed 4 bases, and the junction held 7 bases outside the gene matches. The germline V gene encodes CDR1 SQVTM and CDR2 ANQGSEA. The CDR3 is 15 amino acids. CDR3 bases: TGCAGCGTTGAACCCCGGGGACTAGGGTACAATGAGCAGTTCTTC. It yields the protein CSVEPRGLGYNEQFF.